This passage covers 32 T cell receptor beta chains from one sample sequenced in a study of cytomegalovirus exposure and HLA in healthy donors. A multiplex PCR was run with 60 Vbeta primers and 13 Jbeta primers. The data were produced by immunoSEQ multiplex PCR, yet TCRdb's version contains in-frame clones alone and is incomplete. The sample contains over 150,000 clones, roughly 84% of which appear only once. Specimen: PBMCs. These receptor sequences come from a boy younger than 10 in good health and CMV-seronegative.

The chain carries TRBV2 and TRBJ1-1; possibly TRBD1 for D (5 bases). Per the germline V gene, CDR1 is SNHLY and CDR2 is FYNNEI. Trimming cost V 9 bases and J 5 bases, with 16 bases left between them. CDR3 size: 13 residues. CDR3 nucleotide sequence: TGTGCCAGTGTCAGGGTTGAGAGAACTGAAGCTTTCTTT. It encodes CASVRVERTEAFF.

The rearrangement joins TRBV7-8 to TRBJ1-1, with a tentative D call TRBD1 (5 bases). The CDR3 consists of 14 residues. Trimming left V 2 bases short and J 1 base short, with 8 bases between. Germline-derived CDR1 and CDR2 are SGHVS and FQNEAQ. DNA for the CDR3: TGTGCCAGCAGCTTATCGGGGGAGAACACTGAAGCTTTCTTT. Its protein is CASSLSGENTEAFF.

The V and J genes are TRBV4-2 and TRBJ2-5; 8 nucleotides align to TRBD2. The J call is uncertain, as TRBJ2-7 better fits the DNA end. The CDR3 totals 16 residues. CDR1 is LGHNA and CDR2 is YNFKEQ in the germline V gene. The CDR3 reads CASSPAQTSERYEQYF. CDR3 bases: TGTGCCAGCAGCCCCGCCCAGACTAGCGAGAGATACGAGCAGTACTTC.

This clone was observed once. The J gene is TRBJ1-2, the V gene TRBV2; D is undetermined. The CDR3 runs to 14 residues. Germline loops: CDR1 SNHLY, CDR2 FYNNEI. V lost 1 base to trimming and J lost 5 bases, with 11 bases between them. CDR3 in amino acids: CASSEEQSLYGYTF. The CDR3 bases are TGTGCCAGCAGTGAAGAACAGAGCCTATATGGCTACACCTTC.

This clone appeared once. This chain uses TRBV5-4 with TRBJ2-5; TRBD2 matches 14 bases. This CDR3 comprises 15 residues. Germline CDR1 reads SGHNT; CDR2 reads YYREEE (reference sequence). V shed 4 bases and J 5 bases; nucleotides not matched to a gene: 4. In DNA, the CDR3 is TGTGCCAGCAGCCCGAGACTAGCGGGAGGGGAGACCCAGTACTTC. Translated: CASSPRLAGGETQYF.

For the CDR3, the DNA is TGTGCCAGCCGAATTAGACAGGGGGCCGACTACGAGCAGTACTTC. Residues: CASRIRQGADYEQYF. The J gene is TRBJ2-7, the V gene TRBV6-6; 10 nucleotides line up with TRBD1. The CDR3 runs 15 residues. V lost 8 bases to trimming and J lost 3 bases; unmatched junction nucleotides: 10. Germline CDR1 is MNHNY and CDR2 is SVGAGI (reference sequence).

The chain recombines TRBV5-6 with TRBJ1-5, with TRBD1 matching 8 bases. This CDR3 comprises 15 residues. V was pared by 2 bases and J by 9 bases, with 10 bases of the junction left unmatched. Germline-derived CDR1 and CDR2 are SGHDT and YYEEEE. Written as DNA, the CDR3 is TGTGCCAGCAGCTTTACCGGACAGGGTACAGGGCCCCAGCATTTT. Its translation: CASSFTGQGTGPQHF.

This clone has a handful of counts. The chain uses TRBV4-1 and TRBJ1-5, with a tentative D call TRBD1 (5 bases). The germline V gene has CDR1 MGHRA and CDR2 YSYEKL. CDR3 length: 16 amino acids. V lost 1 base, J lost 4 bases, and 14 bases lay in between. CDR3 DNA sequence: TGCGCCAGCAGCCAAGGGGACTTTCTGGGGAATCAGCCCCAGCATTTT. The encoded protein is CASSQGDFLGNQPQHF.

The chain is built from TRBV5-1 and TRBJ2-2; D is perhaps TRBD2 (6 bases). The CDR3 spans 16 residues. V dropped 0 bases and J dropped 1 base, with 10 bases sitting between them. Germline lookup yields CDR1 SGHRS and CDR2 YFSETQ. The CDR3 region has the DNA TGCGCCAGCAGCTTGGTGCAGGGAGGGAACACCGGGGAGCTGTTTTTT. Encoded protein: CASSLVQGGNTGELFF.

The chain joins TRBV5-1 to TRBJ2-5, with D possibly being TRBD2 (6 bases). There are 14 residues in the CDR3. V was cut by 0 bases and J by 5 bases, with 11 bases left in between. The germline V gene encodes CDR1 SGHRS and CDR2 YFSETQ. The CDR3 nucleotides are TGCGCCAGCAGCTTGGTTGGCGGAGGGGAGACCCAGTACTTC. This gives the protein CASSLVGGGETQYF.

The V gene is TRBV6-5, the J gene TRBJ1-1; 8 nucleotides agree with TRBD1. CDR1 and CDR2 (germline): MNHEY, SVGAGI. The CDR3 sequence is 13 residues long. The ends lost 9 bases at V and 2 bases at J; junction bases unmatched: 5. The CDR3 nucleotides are TGTGCCAGTAGGACAGGGCTAAACACTGAAGCTTTCTTT. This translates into CASRTGLNTEAFF.

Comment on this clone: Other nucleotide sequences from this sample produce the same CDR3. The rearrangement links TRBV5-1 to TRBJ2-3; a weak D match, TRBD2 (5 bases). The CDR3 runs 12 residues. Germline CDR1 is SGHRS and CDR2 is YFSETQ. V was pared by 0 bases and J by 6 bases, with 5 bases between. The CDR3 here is CASSLGGDTQYF. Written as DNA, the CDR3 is TGCGCCAGCAGCTTGGGAGGGGATACGCAGTATTTT.

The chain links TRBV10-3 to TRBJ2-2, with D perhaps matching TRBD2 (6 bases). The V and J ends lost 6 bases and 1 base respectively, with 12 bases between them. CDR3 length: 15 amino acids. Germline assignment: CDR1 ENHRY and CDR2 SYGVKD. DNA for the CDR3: TGTGCCATCAGGGGAGGTGAAGTGAACACCGGGGAGCTGTTTTTT. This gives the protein CAIRGGEVNTGELFF.

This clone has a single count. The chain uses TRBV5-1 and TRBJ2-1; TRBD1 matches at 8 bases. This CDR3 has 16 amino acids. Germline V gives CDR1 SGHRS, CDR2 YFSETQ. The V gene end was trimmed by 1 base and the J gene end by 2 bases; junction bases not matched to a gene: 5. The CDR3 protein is CASSLYRTGTYNEQFF. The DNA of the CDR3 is TGCGCCAGCAGCTTGTATAGGACAGGGACCTACAATGAGCAGTTCTTC.

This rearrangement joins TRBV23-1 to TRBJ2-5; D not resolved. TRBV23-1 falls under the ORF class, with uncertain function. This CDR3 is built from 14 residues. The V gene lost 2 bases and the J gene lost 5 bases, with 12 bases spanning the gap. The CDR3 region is CASSQPYIGETQYF. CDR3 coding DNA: TGCGCCAGCAGTCAACCTTACATCGGGGAGACCCAGTACTTC.

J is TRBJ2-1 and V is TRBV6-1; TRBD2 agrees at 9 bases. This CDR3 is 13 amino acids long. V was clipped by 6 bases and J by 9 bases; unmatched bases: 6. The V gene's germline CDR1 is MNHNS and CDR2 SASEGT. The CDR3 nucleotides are TGTGCCAGCAGGCGGGAGGGCGATCGTGAGCAGTTCTTC. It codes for CASRREGDREQFF.

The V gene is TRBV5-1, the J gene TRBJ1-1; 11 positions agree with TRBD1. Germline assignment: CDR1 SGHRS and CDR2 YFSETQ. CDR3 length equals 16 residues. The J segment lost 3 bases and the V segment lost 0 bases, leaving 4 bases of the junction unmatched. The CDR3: CASSLGDRGIDTEAFF. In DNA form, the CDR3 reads TGCGCCAGCAGCTTGGGGGACAGGGGGATCGACACTGAAGCTTTCTTT.

Here the CDR3 reads CASSFAPSGRTEQFF. The CDR3 nucleotides are TGTGCCAGCAGTTTCGCGCCTAGCGGGAGGACTGAGCAGTTCTTC. The chain carries TRBV27 and TRBJ2-1, with 11 nucleotides matching TRBD2. The V and J ends lost 3 bases and 9 bases, in that order; junction bases with no gene match: 7. The germline V gene has CDR1 MNHEY and CDR2 SMNVEV (reference sequence). This CDR3 has 15 residues.

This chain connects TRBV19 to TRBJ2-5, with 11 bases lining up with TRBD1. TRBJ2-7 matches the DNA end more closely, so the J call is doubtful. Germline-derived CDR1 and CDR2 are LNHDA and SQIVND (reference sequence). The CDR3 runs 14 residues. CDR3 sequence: CASSIGTGGYEQYF. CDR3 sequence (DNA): TGTGCCAGTAGTATCGGGACAGGGGGTTACGAGCAGTACTTC.

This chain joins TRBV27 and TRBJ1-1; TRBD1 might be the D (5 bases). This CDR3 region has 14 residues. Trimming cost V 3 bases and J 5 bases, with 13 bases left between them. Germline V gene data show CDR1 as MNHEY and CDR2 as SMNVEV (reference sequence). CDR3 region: CASSFGGGKTEAFF. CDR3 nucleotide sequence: TGTGCCAGCAGTTTCGGGGGGGGGAAGACTGAAGCTTTCTTT.

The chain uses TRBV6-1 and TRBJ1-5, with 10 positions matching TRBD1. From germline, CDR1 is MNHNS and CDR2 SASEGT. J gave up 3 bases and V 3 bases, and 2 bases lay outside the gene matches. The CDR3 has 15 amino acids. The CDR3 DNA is TGTGCCAGCAGTGAGGGACAGGGGCCCAATCAGCCCCAGCATTTT. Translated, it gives CASSEGQGPNQPQHF.

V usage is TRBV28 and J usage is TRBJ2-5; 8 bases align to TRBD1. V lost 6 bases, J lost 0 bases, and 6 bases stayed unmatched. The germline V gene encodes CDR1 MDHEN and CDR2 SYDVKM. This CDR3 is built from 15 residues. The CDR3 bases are TGTGCCAGCAGGAGACAGGGGTATTACCAAGAGACCCAGTACTTC. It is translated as CASRRQGYYQETQYF.

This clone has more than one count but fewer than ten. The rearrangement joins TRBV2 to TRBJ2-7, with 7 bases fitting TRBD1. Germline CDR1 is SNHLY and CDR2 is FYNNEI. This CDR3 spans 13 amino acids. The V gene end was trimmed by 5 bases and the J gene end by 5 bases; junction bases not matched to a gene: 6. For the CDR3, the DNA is TGTGCCAGCAGTCCCGACAGGGTCCACGAGCAGTACTTC. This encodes CASSPDRVHEQYF.

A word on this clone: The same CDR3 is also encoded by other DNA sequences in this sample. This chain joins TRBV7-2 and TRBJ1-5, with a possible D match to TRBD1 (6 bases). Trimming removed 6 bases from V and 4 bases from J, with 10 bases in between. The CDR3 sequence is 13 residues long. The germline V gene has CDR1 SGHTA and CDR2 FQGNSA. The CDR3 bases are TGTGCCAGCAGTTTAACAGGGAATCAGCCCCAGCATTTT. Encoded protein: CASSLTGNQPQHF. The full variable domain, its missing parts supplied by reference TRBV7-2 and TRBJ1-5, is GAGVSQSPSNKVTEKGKDVELRCDPISGHTALYWYRQSLGQGLEFLIYFQGNSAPDKSGLPSDRFSAERTGGSVSTLTIQRTQQEDSAVYLCASSLTGNQPQHFGDGTRLSIL.

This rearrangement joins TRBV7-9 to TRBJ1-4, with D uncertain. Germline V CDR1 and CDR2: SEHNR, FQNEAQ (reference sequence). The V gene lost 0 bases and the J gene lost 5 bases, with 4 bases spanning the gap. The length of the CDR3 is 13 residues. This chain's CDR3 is CASSLALNEKLFF. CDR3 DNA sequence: TGTGCCAGCAGCTTAGCGCTAAATGAAAAACTGTTTTTT.

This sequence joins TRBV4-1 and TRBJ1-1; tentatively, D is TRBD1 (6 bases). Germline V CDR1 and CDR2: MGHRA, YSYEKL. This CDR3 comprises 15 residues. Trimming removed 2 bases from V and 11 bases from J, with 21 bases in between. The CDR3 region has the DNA TGCGCCAGCAGCCAACCCAACAGGGATGATGGCTTGGCTTTCTTT. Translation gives CASSQPNRDDGLAFF.

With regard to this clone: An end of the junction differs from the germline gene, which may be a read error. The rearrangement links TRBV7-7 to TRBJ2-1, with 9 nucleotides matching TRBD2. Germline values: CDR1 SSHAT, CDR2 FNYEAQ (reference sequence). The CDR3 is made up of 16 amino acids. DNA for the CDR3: TGTGCTAGCAGCCCAGAGCTGGGACTAGCAAGGGATGAGCAGTTCTTC. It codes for CASSPELGLARDEQFF.

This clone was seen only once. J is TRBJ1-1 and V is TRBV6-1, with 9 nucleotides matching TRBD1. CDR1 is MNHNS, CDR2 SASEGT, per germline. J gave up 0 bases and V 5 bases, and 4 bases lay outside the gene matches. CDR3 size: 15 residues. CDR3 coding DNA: TGTGCCAGCAGTCCCGGGACAGGGCTGAACACTGAAGCTTTCTTT. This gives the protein CASSPGTGLNTEAFF.

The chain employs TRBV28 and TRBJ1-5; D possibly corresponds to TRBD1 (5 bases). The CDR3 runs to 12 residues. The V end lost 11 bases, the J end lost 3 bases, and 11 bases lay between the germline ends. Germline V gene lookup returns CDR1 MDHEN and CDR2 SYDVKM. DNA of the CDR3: TGTGCCGGGGGAGGGTTCAATCAGCCCCAGCATTTT. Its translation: CAGGGFNQPQHF.

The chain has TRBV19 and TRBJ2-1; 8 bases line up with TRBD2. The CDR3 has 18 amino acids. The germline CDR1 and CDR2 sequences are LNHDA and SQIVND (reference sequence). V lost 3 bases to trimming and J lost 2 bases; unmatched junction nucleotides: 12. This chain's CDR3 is CASSMLQYGTRTYNEQFF. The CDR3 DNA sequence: TGTGCCAGTAGTATGCTACAGTATGGGACTAGGACCTACAATGAGCAGTTCTTC.

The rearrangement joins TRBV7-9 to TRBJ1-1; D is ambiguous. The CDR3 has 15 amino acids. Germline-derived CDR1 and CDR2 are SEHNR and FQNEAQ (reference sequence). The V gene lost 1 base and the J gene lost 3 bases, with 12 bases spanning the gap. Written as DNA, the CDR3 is TGTGCCAGCAGCTTAGGTGGAGGGAGGGACACTGAAGCTTTCTTT. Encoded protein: CASSLGGGRDTEAFF.

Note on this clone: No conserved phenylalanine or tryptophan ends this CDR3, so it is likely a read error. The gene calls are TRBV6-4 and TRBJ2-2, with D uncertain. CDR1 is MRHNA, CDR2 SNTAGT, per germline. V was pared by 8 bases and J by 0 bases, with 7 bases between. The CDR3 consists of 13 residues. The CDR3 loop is CASRVPNTGELFV. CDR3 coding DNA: TGTGCCAGCCGGGTTCCGAACACCGGGGAGCTGTTTGTT.